The 27 T cell receptor beta chains reported below all come from one sample, sequenced in a study of neurological immune-mediated disorders. Each CDR3 protein gets one entry after TCRdb re-called the 5' RACE reads with MiXCR. The sample lists tens of thousands of distinct CDR3 sequences; roughly 13% were seen once. The sample taken for sequencing was PBMCs. These receptors were collected from a woman aged 45-65 years with HTLV-1-associated myelopathy (HAM/TSP).

Regarding this clonotype: A clone one base away is much larger, so this may be a read error. Since the CDR3 does not end with the conserved phenylalanine or tryptophan, this likely comes from a read error. The chain carries TRBV3-1 and TRBJ1-2, with 9 bases that match TRBD1. Germline V gene sequence: CDR1 LGHDT, CDR2 YNNKEL (reference sequence). The CDR3 contains 15 residues. Germline trimming cut 6 bases from V and 4 bases from J; bases unmatched to any gene: 9. The CDR3 region is CASRDRGRSGYGYTL. CDR3 DNA: TGTGCCAGCAGGGACAGGGGCCGCTCGGGCTATGGCTACACCTTA.

By its share, this clonotype is medium-sized (0.01 to 0.1%). The chain uses TRBV4-3 and TRBJ1-2, with no clear D. This CDR3 has 15 amino acids. Germline values: CDR1 LGHNA, CDR2 YSLEER. The V end lost 1 base, the J end lost 2 bases, and 11 bases lay between the germline ends. Here the CDR3 DNA reads TGCGCCAGCAGCCAAGGGCTTGCGGCCAACTATGGCTACACCTTC. Translating gives CASSQGLAANYGYTF.

As concerns this clonotype: At one boundary the junction diverges from the germline segment, which might be a read error. V usage is TRBV5-5 and J usage is TRBJ1-5, with 7 bases fitting TRBD1. The CDR3 is 14 amino acids. The V gene's germline CDR1 is SGHKS and CDR2 YYEKEE (reference sequence). The CDR3 loop is CVSSARDSRRPQHF. The CDR3 coding sequence is TGTGTCAGCAGCGCCCGGGACAGTAGGCGGCCCCAGCATTTT.

This clonotype appeared many times. The CDR3 loop is CASSVGRGDMYNEQFF. CDR3 nucleotides: TGTGCCAGCAGTGTCGGGCGGGGGGACATGTACAATGAGCAGTTCTTC. The V call is TRBV9, the J call TRBJ2-1, with 8 bases aligning to TRBD2. The V segment lost 5 bases and the J segment 4 bases; nucleotides outside the gene matches: 11. Germline-derived CDR1 and CDR2 are SGDLS and YYNGEE. The CDR3 sequence is 16 residues long.

By share, this clonotype counts as hyperexpanded. The rearrangement uses TRBV3-1 and TRBJ2-5; D unresolved. Trimming pared 4 bases from V and 2 bases from J, leaving 11 bases between. The CDR3 contains 14 residues. Germline V CDR1 and CDR2: LGHDT, YNNKEL (reference sequence). The CDR3 spells CASSLEARQETQYF. In nucleotides, the CDR3 is TGTGCCAGCAGCCTAGAAGCTAGACAAGAGACCCAGTACTTC.

At least ten counts were recorded for this clonotype. This sequence joins TRBV5-1 and TRBJ1-1, with TRBD1 identical over 10 bases. CDR1 and CDR2 (germline): SGHRS, YFSETQ. The V segment lost 4 bases and the J segment 5 bases; nucleotides outside the gene matches: 2. This CDR3 comprises 13 residues. The CDR3 sequence: CASSGDRGTEAFF. The CDR3 DNA reads as TGCGCCAGCAGCGGGGACAGGGGAACTGAAGCTTTCTTT. Together with reference TRBV5-1 and TRBJ1-1, the CDR3 gives the full variable domain: KAGVTQTPRYLIKTRGQQVTLSCSPISGHRSVSWYQQTPGQGLQFLFEYFSETQRNKGNFPGRFSGRQFSNSRSEMNVSTLELGDSALYLCASSGDRGTEAFFGQGTRLTVV.

This clonotype was found many times. This chain uses TRBV4-2 with TRBJ2-1; 10 bases match TRBD2. Germline assignment: CDR1 LGHNA and CDR2 YNFKEQ. This CDR3 is built from 15 residues. With 4 bases clipped from V and 2 bases from J, the junction kept 2 bases outside the gene matches. Written as DNA, the CDR3 is TGTGCCAGCAGCCTAAGCGGGGGGGCCTACAATGAGCAGTTCTTC. This gives the protein CASSLSGGAYNEQFF.

This clonotype is medium-sized (0.01 to 0.1%) in the sample. The CDR3 nucleotides are TGCGCCAGCCGGTCGGGGACCGGGGAGCTGTTTTTT. Encoded protein: CASRSGTGELFF. This sequence joins TRBV5-1 and TRBJ2-2, with D perhaps TRBD2 (5 bases). Germline V gene lookup returns CDR1 SGHRS and CDR2 YFSETQ. Trimming removed 7 bases at V and 5 bases at J, with 9 bases between. The CDR3 is 12 amino acids.

This clonotype occurred many times. J is TRBJ1-5 and V is TRBV12-3 or TRBV12-4; D unresolved. CDR3 length equals 12 residues. The V and J ends lost 6 bases and 9 bases respectively, with 12 bases between them. The CDR3 reads CASSSGLGPQHF. DNA for the CDR3: TGTGCCAGCAGCTCAGGCCTTGGGCCCCAGCATTTT.

This clonotype was seen ten or more times. The V and J genes are TRBV6-6 and TRBJ1-1, with D hard to call. Looked up from germline, CDR1 is MNHNY and CDR2 is SVGAGI (reference sequence). The CDR3 extends over 13 amino acids. The V end was cut by 10 bases, the J end by 1 base, with 13 bases between. The CDR3 DNA sequence: TGTGCCACCTTACGATCTACGAACACTGAAGCTTTCTTT. Translated: CATLRSTNTEAFF.

This clonotype was observed at least ten times. The CDR3 spells CSARADGEAFF. The CDR3 DNA sequence: TGCAGTGCTAGAGCGGACGGTGAAGCTTTCTTT. The chain recombines TRBV20-1 with TRBJ1-1; D unclear. The germline V and J ends were trimmed by 1 base and 7 bases, with 7 bases remaining between them. The germline CDR1 and CDR2 sequences are DFQATT and SNEGSKA (reference sequence). The length of the CDR3 is 11 residues.

This clonotype was counted ten times or more. This chain connects TRBV7-9 to TRBJ2-3; D gene ambiguous. The germline V gene encodes CDR1 SEHNR and CDR2 FQNEAQ (reference sequence). There are 12 residues in the CDR3. The ends were cut back, 4 bases at V and 2 bases at J, with 4 bases in the middle. The CDR3 region has the DNA TGTGCCAGCAGCTCTACCACAGATACGCAGTATTTT. As protein: CASSSTTDTQYF.

This clonotype was detected ten times or more. V usage is TRBV20-1 and J usage is TRBJ2-5; 7 bases fit TRBD2. V gave up 1 base and J gave up 0 bases; unmatched junction bases: 5. CDR3 length: 15 residues. Germline CDR1 DFQATT, CDR2 SNEGSKA (reference sequence). Written as DNA, the CDR3 is TGCAGTGCTAGAGCAGAGCGGGGTTACCAAGAGACCCAGTACTTC. It translates to CSARAERGYQETQYF.

This clonotype was seen many times. The V and J genes are TRBV7-9 and TRBJ1-2; the D is unclear. This CDR3 is 15 amino acids long. Germline lookup yields CDR1 SEHNR and CDR2 FQNEAQ (reference sequence). V lost 3 bases and J 7 bases, leaving 18 bases between the germline ends. The CDR3 loop is CASSFSLVPTSGYTF. The CDR3 region has the DNA TGTGCCAGCAGCTTTTCGCTGGTACCAACCTCTGGCTACACCTTC.

This clonotype has at least ten counts. The CDR3 protein is CASSLLGARETQYF. The CDR3 region has the DNA TGTGCCAGCAGCTTACTGGGGGCCCGCGAGACCCAGTACTTC. This chain uses TRBV7-2 with TRBJ2-5; perhaps TRBD1 as D (6 bases). The V gene's germline CDR1 is SGHTA and CDR2 FQGNSA. Trimming took 2 bases from V and 5 from J, leaving 12 bases between them. The length of the CDR3 is 14 residues.

The table lists this clonotype with many counts. The chain links TRBV24-1 to TRBJ2-1; 15 bases are a match to TRBD2. This CDR3 has 16 amino acids. J was trimmed by 5 bases and V by 5 bases; bases with no gene match: 3. Germline-derived CDR1 and CDR2 are KGHDR and SFDVKD. CDR3 coding DNA: TGTGCCACCAGTGGGACTAGCGGGAGGGCCAACAATGAGCAGTTCTTC. Protein product: CATSGTSGRANNEQFF.

This clonotype was picked up many times. The V call is TRBV12-3 or TRBV12-4, the J call TRBJ2-2, with 9 bases matching TRBD2. Trimming took 4 bases from V and 1 from J; bases not matched to a gene: 13. CDR3 size: 19 residues. The CDR3 loop is CASSSTLSLREGNTGELFF. As DNA, the CDR3 is TGTGCCAGCAGTTCAACGCTGTCTCTGCGGGAGGGGAACACCGGGGAGCTGTTTTTT.

This clonotype was recorded at least ten times. Here the CDR3 omits its conserved ending phenylalanine or tryptophan, so a read error is the likely source. This chain uses TRBV20-1 with TRBJ1-6; D is undetermined. In germline, CDR1 is DFQATT, CDR2 SNEGSKA (reference sequence). The length of the CDR3 is 13 residues. Trimming left V 3 bases short and J 7 bases short, with 10 bases between. CDR3 in amino acids: CSASDKVNSPLHL. CDR3 coding DNA: TGCAGTGCTAGCGACAAAGTCAATTCACCCCTCCACCTT.

This clonotype came up many times. The V gene is TRBV19, the J gene TRBJ2-5; TRBD2 might be the D (6 bases). The V and J ends lost 9 bases and 2 bases respectively, with 22 bases between them. This CDR3 has 16 residues. CDR1 is LNHDA and CDR2 is SQIVND in the germline V gene (reference sequence). DNA for the CDR3: TGTGCCAGCACCAGGGACTTTCCACGGAGACAAGAGACCCAGTACTTC. It yields the protein CASTRDFPRRQETQYF.

This clonotype has at least ten counts. The genes are TRBV12-3 or TRBV12-4 and TRBJ1-6; 7 positions agree with TRBD1. The CDR3 sequence is 15 residues long. Trimming at V came to 5 bases and at J to 9 bases, leaving 10 bases not matched to a gene. The CDR3 region is CASSRDSYSTSPLHF. The CDR3 region has the DNA TGTGCCAGCAGTCGGGACAGCTACAGTACTTCACCCCTCCACTTT.

The chain has TRBV10-3 and TRBJ2-7; TRBD1 might be the D (6 bases). V was cut by 6 bases and J by 0 bases, with 9 bases left in between. CDR3 length: 13 residues. Germline values: CDR1 ENHRY, CDR2 SYGVKD. CDR3 sequence: CAIRWDTSYEQYF. The CDR3 DNA reads TGTGCCATCAGGTGGGACACCTCCTACGAGCAGTACTTC.

V and J are TRBV20-1 and TRBJ2-7; 11 bases align to TRBD2. The V segment lost 5 bases and the J segment 3 bases; nucleotides outside the gene matches: 6. The CDR3 totals 14 residues. The germline gives CDR1 DFQATT, CDR2 SNEGSKA (reference sequence). As DNA, the CDR3 is TGCAGTGCTGGGACTAGCGGCCCGAACTACGAGCAGTACGTC. It translates to CSAGTSGPNYEQYV.

At least ten counts were recorded for this clonotype. The chain links TRBV5-1 to TRBJ2-7, with D perhaps TRBD2 (5 bases). This CDR3 comprises 14 residues. The germline CDR1 and CDR2 sequences are SGHRS and YFSETQ. V was trimmed by 4 bases and J by 7 bases, leaving 18 bases between them. The CDR3 here is CASSLEAASGEQYV. The CDR3 nucleotides read TGCGCCAGCAGCCTGGAGGCGGCGTCTGGGGAGCAGTACGTC.

This clonotype was detected many times. The V call is TRBV11-1, the J call TRBJ2-2, with D hard to call. The CDR3 loop spans 14 amino acids. The germline V gene encodes CDR1 SGHAT and CDR2 FQDESV (reference sequence). V dropped 2 bases and J dropped 4 bases, with 8 bases sitting between them. Here the CDR3 DNA reads TGTGCCAGCAGCTTACAGCTTCCCACCGGGGAGCTGTTTTTT. It specifies CASSLQLPTGELFF. Filled out from reference TRBV11-1 and TRBJ2-2, the complete variable domain reads EAEVAQSPRYKITEKSQAVAFWCDPISGHATLYWYRQILGQGPELLVQFQDESVVDDSQLPKDRFSAERLKGVDSTLKIQPAELGDSAMYLCASSLQLPTGELFFGEGSRLTVL.

The chain employs TRBV7-2 and TRBJ1-2; maybe TRBD1 (5 bases). This CDR3 comprises 15 residues. From germline, CDR1 is SGHTA and CDR2 FQGNSA. V lost 1 base, J lost 7 bases, and 16 bases lay in between. CDR3 amino acids: CASSLVVQGGRGYTF. The CDR3 nucleotides read TGTGCCAGCAGCTTAGTGGTTCAGGGCGGCCGTGGCTACACCTTC.

This clonotype came up many times. This chain joins TRBV7-9 and TRBJ2-3; no clear D gene. The CDR3 runs 11 residues. The V end was cut by 5 bases, the J end by 6 bases, with 6 bases between. The V gene's germline CDR1 is SEHNR and CDR2 FQNEAQ (reference sequence). CDR3 loop: CASSPKDTQYF. In DNA form, the CDR3 reads TGTGCCAGCAGCCCAAAGGATACGCAGTATTTT.

V is TRBV30 and J is TRBJ2-6; no firm D call. There are 17 residues in the CDR3. Germline V gene lookup returns CDR1 GTSNPN and CDR2 SVGIG (reference sequence). V dropped 2 bases and J dropped 0 bases, with 14 bases sitting between them. The CDR3 DNA reads as TGTGCCTGGAGTATCAACGACGGCTACTCTGGGGCCAACGTCCTGACTTTC. Residues: CAWSINDGYSGANVLTF.